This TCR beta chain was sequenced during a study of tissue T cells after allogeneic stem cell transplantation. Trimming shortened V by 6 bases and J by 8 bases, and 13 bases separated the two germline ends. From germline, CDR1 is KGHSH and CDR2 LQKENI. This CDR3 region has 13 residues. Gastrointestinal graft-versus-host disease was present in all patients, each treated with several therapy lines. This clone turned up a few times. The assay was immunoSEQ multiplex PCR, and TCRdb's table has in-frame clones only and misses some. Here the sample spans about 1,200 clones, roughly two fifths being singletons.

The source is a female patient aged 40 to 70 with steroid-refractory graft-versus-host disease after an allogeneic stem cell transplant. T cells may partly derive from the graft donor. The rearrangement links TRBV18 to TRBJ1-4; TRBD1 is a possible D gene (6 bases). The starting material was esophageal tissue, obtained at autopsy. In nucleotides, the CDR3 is TGTGCCAGCTCGCGGGGGGGCCGGGAAAAACTGTTTTTT. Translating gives CASSRGGREKLFF.